This entry features one TCR beta chain sequence. Germline V gives CDR1 SGHTA, CDR2 FQGTGA. This CDR3 contains 15 residues. Trimming shortened V by 7 bases and J by 0 bases, and 13 bases separated the two germline ends. In the source study's methods: Reference gene primer amplification gave nucleated cell count estimates. Produced via immunoSEQ multiplex PCR; TCRdb's table is partial and in-frame only. V and J calls plus clone size are reproduced from that table; the DNA served to infer D and trimming. The sample consists of roughly 250,000 clones, roughly 79% of them appearing once. These data originate in a study of blood T cell repertoires in COVID-19. About the research overall: The United States, Italy and Spain supplied acute and convalescent COVID-19 samples. T cells, B-cell-depleted T cells, or PBMCs supplied cDNA or gDNA.

Sequences were obtained from peripheral blood. The chain employs TRBV7-3 and TRBJ1-5; D is undetermined. The sequence was obtained from a woman in her fifties or sixties with active or convalescent COVID-19. For the CDR3, the DNA is TGTGCCAGCACCAACAGACGGTATAGCAATCAGCCCCAGCATTTT. This codes for CASTNRRYSNQPQHF.